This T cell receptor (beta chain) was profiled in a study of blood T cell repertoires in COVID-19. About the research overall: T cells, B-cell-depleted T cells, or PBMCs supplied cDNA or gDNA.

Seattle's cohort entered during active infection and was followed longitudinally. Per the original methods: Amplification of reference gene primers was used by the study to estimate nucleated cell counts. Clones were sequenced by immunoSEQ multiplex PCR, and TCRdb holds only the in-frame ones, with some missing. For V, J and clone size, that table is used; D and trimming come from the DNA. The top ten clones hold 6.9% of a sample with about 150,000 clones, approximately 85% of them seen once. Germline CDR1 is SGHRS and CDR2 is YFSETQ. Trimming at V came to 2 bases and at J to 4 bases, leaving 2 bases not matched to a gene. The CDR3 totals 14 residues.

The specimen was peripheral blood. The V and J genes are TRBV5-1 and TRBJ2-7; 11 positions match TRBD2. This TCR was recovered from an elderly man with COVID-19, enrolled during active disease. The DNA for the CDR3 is TGCGCCAGCAGCTTTAGCGGGGGGGAATACGAGCAGTACTTC. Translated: CASSFSGGEYEQYF.